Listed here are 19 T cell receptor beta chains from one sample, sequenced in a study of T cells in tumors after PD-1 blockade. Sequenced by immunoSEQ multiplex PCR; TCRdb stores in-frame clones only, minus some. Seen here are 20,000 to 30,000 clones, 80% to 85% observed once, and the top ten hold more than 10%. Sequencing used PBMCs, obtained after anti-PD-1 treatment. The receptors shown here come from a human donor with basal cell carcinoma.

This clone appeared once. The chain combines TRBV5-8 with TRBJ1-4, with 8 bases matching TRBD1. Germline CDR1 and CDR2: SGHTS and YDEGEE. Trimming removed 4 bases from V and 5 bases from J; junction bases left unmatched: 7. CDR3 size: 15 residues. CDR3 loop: CASSAYRGGNEKLFF. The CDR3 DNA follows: TGTGCCAGCAGCGCATACAGGGGGGGGAATGAAAAACTGTTTTTT.

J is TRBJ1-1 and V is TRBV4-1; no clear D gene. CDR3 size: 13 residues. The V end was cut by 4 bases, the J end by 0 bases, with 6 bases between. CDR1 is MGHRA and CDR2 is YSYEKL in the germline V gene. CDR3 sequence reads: CASSRGVNTEAFF. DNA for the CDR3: TGCGCCAGCAGCCGCGGGGTGAACACTGAAGCTTTCTTT.

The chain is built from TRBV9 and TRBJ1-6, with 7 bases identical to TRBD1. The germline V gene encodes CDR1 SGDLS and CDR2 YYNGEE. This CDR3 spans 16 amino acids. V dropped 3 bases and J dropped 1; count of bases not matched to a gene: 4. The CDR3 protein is CASSAQTGSYNSPLHF. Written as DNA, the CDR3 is TGTGCCAGCAGCGCCCAGACAGGGTCCTATAATTCACCCCTCCACTTT.

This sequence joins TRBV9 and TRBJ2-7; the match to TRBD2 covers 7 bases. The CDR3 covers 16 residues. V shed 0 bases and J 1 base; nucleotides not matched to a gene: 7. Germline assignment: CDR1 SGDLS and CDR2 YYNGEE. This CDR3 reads CASSVGGGLESYEQYF. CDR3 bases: TGTGCCAGCAGCGTAGGGGGCGGACTAGAGTCCTACGAGCAGTACTTC.

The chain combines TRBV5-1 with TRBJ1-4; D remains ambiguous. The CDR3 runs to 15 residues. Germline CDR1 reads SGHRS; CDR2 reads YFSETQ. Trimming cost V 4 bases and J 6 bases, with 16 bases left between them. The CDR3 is CASSPTAGRDEKLFF. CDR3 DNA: TGCGCCAGCAGCCCCACAGCGGGAAGAGATGAAAAACTGTTTTTT. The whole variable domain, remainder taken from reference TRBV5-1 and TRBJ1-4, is KAGVTQTPRYLIKTRGQQVTLSCSPISGHRSVSWYQQTPGQGLQFLFEYFSETQRNKGNFPGRFSGRQFSNSRSEMNVSTLELGDSALYLCASSPTAGRDEKLFFGSGTQLSVL.

The CDR3 loop is CASSVQPISYEQYF. The DNA for the CDR3 is TGCGCCAGCAGTGTACAGCCCATCTCCTACGAGCAGTACTTC. The genes are TRBV5-1 and TRBJ2-7; D remains unclear. Looked up from germline, CDR1 is SGHRS and CDR2 is YFSETQ. V was pared by 5 bases and J by 0 bases, with 12 bases between. CDR3 length equals 14 residues.

CDR3 loop: CASSRRVGSVLLREGLYF. The CDR3 DNA follows: TGCGCCAGCAGCCGTCGTGTGGGGTCAGTCCTCCTGAGAGAGGGTTTATATTTT. This chain links TRBV4-1 with TRBJ1-3; D uncertain. The V end lost 4 bases, the J end lost 14 bases, and 33 bases lay between the germline ends. CDR3 length: 18 amino acids. Germline CDR1 is MGHRA and CDR2 is YSYEKL.

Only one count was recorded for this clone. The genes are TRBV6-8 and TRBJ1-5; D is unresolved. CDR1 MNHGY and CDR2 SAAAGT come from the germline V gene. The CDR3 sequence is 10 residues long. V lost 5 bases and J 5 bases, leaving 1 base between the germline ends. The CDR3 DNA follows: TGTGCCAGCAGTCATCAGCCCCAGCATTTT. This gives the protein CASSHQPQHF.

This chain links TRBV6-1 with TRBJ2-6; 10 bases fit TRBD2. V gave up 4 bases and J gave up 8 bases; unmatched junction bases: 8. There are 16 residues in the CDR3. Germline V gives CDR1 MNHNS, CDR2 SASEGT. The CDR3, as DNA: TGTGCCAGCAGTGTAGCGGGGGGTGGCCGGTCCAACGTCCTGACTTTC. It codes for CASSVAGGGRSNVLTF.

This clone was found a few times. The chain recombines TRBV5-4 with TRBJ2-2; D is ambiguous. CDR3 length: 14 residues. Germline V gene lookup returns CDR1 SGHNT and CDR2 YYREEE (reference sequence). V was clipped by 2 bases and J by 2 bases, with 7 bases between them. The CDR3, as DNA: TGTGCCAGCAGCTTTGCTGGAAACACCGGGGAGCTGTTTTTT. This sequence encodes CASSFAGNTGELFF. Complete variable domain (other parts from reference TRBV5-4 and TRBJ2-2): ETGVTQSPTHLIKTRGQQVTLRCSSQSGHNTVSWYQQALGQGPQFIFQYYREEENGRGNFPPRFSGLQFPNYSSELNVNALELDDSALYLCASSFAGNTGELFFGEGSRLTVL.

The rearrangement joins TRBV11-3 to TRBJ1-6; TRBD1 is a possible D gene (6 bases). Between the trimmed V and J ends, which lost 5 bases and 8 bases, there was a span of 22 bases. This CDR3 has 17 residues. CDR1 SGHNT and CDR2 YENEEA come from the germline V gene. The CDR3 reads CASSAEFGGGVDSPLHF. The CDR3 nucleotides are TGTGCCAGCAGCGCAGAGTTCGGAGGGGGGGTCGATTCACCCCTCCACTTT.

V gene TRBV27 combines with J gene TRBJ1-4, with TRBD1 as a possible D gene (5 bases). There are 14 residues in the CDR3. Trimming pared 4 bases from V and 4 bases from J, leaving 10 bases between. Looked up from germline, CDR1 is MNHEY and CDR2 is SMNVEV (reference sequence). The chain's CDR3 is CASSSGRLNEKLFF. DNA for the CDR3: TGTGCCAGCAGTTCGGGACGGCTTAATGAAAAACTGTTTTTT. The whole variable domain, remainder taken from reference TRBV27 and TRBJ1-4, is EAQVTQNPRYLITVTGKKLTVTCSQNMNHEYMSWYRQDPGLGLRQIYYSMNVEVTDKGDVPEGYKVSRKEKRNFPLILESPSPNQTSLYFCASSSGRLNEKLFFGSGTQLSVL.

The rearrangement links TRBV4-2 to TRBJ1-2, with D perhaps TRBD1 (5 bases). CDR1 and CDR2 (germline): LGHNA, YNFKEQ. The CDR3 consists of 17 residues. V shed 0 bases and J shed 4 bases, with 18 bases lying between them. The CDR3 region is CASSQDGGWSRSYGYTF. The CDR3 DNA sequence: TGTGCCAGCAGCCAAGATGGGGGATGGTCGAGAAGCTATGGCTACACCTTC.

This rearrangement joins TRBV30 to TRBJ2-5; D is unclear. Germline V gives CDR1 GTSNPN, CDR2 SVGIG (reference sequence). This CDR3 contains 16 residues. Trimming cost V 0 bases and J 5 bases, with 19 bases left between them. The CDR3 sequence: CAWSVKGPRRTETQYF. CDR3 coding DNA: TGTGCCTGGAGTGTAAAGGGTCCTCGTCGTACGGAGACCCAGTACTTC.

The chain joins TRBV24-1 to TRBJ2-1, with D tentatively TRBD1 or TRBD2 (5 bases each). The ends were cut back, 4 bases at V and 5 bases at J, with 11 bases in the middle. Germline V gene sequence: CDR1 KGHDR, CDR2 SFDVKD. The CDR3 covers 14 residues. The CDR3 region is CATSDPGRHNEQFF. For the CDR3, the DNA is TGTGCCACCAGTGACCCGGGACGGCACAATGAGCAGTTCTTC.

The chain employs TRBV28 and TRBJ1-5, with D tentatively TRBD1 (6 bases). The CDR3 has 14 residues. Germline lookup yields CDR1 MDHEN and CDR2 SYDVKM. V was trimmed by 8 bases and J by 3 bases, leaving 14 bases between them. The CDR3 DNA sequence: TGTGCCAGCGGCAGGGGAGGGGCCAATCAGCCCCAGCATTTT. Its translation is CASGRGGANQPQHF.

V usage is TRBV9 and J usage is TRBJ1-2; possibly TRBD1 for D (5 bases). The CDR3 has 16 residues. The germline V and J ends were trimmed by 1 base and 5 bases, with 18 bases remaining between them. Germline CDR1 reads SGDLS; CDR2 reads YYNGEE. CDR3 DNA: TGTGCCAGCAGCGTAAGGGACTCCCAGGACCTATATGGCTACACCTTC. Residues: CASSVRDSQDLYGYTF.

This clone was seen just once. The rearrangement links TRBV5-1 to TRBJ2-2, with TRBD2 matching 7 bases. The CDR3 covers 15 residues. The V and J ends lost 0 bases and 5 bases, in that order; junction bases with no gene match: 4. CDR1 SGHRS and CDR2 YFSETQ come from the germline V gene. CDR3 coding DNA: TGCGCCAGCAGCTTGGGAGCGGGAAAAACCGGGGAGCTGTTTTTT. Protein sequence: CASSLGAGKTGELFF.

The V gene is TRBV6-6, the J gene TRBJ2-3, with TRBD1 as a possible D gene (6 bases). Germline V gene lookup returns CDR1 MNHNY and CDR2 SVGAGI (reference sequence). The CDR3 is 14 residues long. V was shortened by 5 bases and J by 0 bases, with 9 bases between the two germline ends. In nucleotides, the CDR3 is TGTGCCAGCAGTGGGACACCTAGCACAGATACGCAGTATTTT. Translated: CASSGTPSTDTQYF.